This TCR beta chain stems from a study of T cell responses to AZD1222 COVID-19 vaccine. This clone was found a few times. The antigen remains undetermined. Study-level points and caveats: Clonal diversity may have been underestimated, and the donors were mostly white British, with more females than males. An increase in Spike-specific TCR breadth and depth was observed after two AZD1222 doses. It was only a handful of AZD1222 recipients who were seropositive at baseline.

The data were produced by immunoSEQ multiplex PCR, yet TCRdb's version contains in-frame clones alone and is incomplete. The sample lists about 120,000 clones, around 90% seen once, with 2.5% to 3% in the top ten. Looked up from germline, CDR1 is DFQATT and CDR2 is SNEGSKA (reference sequence). This CDR3 region has 14 residues. V lost 3 bases to trimming and J lost 8 bases; unmatched junction nucleotides: 10. The TCR sequence derives from an adult who received the AZD1222 COVID-19 vaccine. The material was peripheral blood, obtained 28 days after the second AZD1222 dose. V usage is TRBV20-1 and J usage is TRBJ2-3, with 8 bases matching TRBD2. The CDR3 here is CSASWDPRGGTQYF. Written as DNA, the CDR3 is TGCAGTGCTAGTTGGGACCCACGGGGGGGTACGCAGTATTTT.